This T cell receptor beta chain originates from a study of cytomegalovirus exposure and HLA in healthy donors. Overall study results and limits: The Asian-associated ancestry cluster reportedly had fewer N-insertions than the approximately 700-donor mean in a later analysis.

Of note for this clone: The target antigen is unknown.

PCR involved 60 Vbeta and 13 Jbeta primers. TCRdb's copy holds only in-frame clones and misses some; the assay was immunoSEQ multiplex PCR. This sample has some 150,000 clones, with approximately 87% found just once. V lost 3 bases and J lost 1, with 9 bases in between. CDR1 and CDR2 from the germline V gene are LGHNA and YNFKEQ. The CDR3 extends over 14 amino acids. Material: PBMCs. The sequence was collected from a man between 35 and 55 years old in good health and CMV-seronegative. V and J are TRBV4-2 and TRBJ1-1, with D possibly matching TRBD1 (6 bases). The chain's CDR3 is CASSQHRENTEAFF. The CDR3 DNA reads as TGTGCCAGCAGCCAGCACAGGGAGAACACTGAAGCTTTCTTT.